The present T cell receptor beta chain was sequenced within a study of T cell responses to AZD1222 COVID-19 vaccine. Turning to the study itself: Pooled together were second doses at about 4 or about 12 weeks.

Study outcomes and limitations: The sample set comprised mostly white British donors with more females, and clonal diversity was possibly underestimated.

The sample holds one count of this clone. Its specificity is not known. CDR1 is LGHDT, CDR2 YNNKEL, per germline (reference sequence). The V segment lost 4 bases and the J segment 7 bases; nucleotides outside the gene matches: 4. The CDR3 runs 13 residues. This table comes from immunoSEQ multiplex PCR, and its TCRdb copy is limited to in-frame clones, with some not included. The data contain about 95,000 clones, roughly nine tenths of them singletons. The gene calls are TRBV3-1 (or the pseudogene TRBV3-2) and TRBJ1-2, with 9 bases lining up with TRBD1. The sequences come from peripheral blood, collected on day 0 of AZD1222 vaccination. The receptor was isolated from an adult in good health. The CDR3 DNA is TGTGCCAGCAGCCCCCGACAGGGGGTTGGCTACACCTTC. It yields the protein CASSPRQGVGYTF.